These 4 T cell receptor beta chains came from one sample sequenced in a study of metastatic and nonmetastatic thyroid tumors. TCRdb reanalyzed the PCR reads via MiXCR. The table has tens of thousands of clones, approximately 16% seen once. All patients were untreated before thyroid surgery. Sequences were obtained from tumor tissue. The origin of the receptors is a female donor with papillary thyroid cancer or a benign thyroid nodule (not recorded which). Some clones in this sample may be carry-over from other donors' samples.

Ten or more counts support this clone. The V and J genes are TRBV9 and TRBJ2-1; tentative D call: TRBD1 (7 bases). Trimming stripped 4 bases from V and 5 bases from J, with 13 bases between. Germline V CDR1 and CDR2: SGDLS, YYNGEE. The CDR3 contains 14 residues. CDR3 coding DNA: TGTGCCAGCAGCCCCCAGGGGGGAAACAATGAGCAGTTCTTC. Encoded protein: CASSPQGGNNEQFF.

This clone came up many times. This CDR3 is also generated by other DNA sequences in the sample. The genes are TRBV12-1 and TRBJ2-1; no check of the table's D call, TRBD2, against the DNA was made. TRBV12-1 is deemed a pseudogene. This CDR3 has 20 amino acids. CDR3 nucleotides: TGTGCCAGCAGCTTCAATCCCGGGACTAGCGGGGGTAGCTCCTACAATGAGCAGTTCTTC. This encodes CASSFNPGTSGGSSYNEQFF.

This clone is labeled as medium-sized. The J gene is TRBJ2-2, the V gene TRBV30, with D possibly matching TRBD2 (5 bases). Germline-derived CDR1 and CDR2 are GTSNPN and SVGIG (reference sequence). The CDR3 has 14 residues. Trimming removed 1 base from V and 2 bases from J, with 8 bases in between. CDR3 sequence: CAWSGLANTGELFF. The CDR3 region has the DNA TGTGCCTGGAGTGGGCTAGCAAACACCGGGGAGCTGTTTTTT.

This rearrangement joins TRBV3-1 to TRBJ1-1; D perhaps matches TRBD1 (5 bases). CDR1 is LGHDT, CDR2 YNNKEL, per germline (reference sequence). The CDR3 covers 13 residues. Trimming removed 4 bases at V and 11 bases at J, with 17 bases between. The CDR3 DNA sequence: TGTGCCAGCAGCCCCCGCGTAGGGGCTCTGGCTTTCTTT. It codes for CASSPRVGALAFF.